Listed here are 25 T cell receptor beta chains from one sample, sequenced in a study of blood T cell repertoires in COVID-19. Profiled with immunoSEQ multiplex PCR; TCRdb holds only in-frame clones, not every one. This sample has around 86,000 clones, with approximately 88% found just once. Sequenced input: peripheral blood. Every receptor here comes from a human donor in a cohort sampled during active COVID-19.

This clone turned up a few times. This chain connects TRBV4-2 to TRBJ2-7, with TRBD2 matching 10 bases. Germline V CDR1 and CDR2: LGHNA, YNFKEQ. Unmatched junction bases numbered 4, after V lost 2 bases and J lost 0 bases. CDR3 length: 16 residues. The CDR3 coding sequence is TGTGCCAGCAGCCAACCTGGACTAGCGGCCTCCTACGAGCAGTACTTC. This codes for CASSQPGLAASYEQYF.

This chain uses TRBV6-5 with TRBJ2-3, with a possible D match to TRBD1 (5 bases). Trimming took off 0 bases at V and 3 bases at J, with 13 bases between the two ends. The CDR3 has 16 amino acids. The germline gives CDR1 MNHEY, CDR2 SVGAGI. The CDR3 is CASSYSGRAVTDTQYF. For the CDR3, the DNA is TGTGCCAGCAGTTACTCGGGCAGGGCGGTGACAGATACGCAGTATTTT.

The rearrangement links TRBV12-3 or TRBV12-4 to TRBJ2-3; tentative D call: TRBD1 (6 bases). The CDR3 spans 13 residues. V was cut by 7 bases and J by 1 base, with 9 bases left in between. The chain's CDR3 is CASNRQGTDTQYF. CDR3 DNA sequence: TGTGCCAGCAATAGACAGGGCACAGATACGCAGTATTTT.

The V gene is TRBV6-5, the J gene TRBJ2-7, with D possibly being TRBD2 (6 bases). This CDR3 has 14 residues. Germline loops: CDR1 MNHEY, CDR2 SVGAGI. Trimming removed 4 bases at V and 3 bases at J, with 13 bases between. The CDR3 protein is CASSSLGGVYEQYF. The CDR3 bases are TGTGCCAGCAGTTCCTTAGGAGGGGTCTACGAGCAGTACTTC.

This clone was detected only once. J is TRBJ2-7 and V is TRBV7-9; 8 nucleotides agree with TRBD1. CDR1 and CDR2 (germline): SEHNR, FQNEAQ (reference sequence). V gave up 5 bases and J gave up 0 bases; unmatched junction bases: 6. CDR3 length: 15 residues. The CDR3 loop reads CASSPTGVVSYEQYF. CDR3 nucleotides: TGTGCCAGCAGCCCGACAGGGGTGGTCTCCTACGAGCAGTACTTC.

The chain links TRBV15 to TRBJ2-7, with D tentatively TRBD2 (6 bases). The CDR3 extends over 17 amino acids. The germline V gene has CDR1 LNHNV and CDR2 YYDKDF (reference sequence). Trimming took off 3 bases at V and 3 bases at J, with 21 bases between the two ends. The CDR3 loop is CATSRRTTGTQGYEQYF. The CDR3 bases are TGTGCCACCAGCAGGCGAACCACCGGGACTCAAGGCTACGAGCAGTACTTC.

This chain uses TRBV18 with TRBJ2-1; D possibly corresponds to TRBD1 (5 bases). Germline V CDR1 and CDR2: KGHSH, LQKENI. This CDR3 is 15 amino acids long. V shed 3 bases and J shed 5 bases, with 14 bases lying between them. CDR3: CASSPAWGGDNEQFF. The CDR3 DNA reads TGTGCCAGCTCACCGGCTTGGGGCGGCGACAATGAGCAGTTCTTC. Drawing the rest from reference TRBV18 and TRBJ2-1, the complete variable domain is NAGVMQNPRHLVRRRGQEARLRCSPMKGHSHVYWYRQLPEEGLKFMVYLQKENIIDESGMPKERFSAEFPKEGPSILRIQQVVRGDSAAYFCASSPAWGGDNEQFFGPGTRLTVL.

The chain is built from TRBV19 and TRBJ1-5, with a possible D match to TRBD1 (5 bases). CDR3 length: 15 residues. Germline CDR1 and CDR2: LNHDA and SQIVND (reference sequence). The V gene lost 6 bases and the J gene lost 5 bases, with 17 bases spanning the gap. The DNA of the CDR3 is TGTGCCAGTAGCCCACCGGGGGGTGGGGATCAGCCCCAGCATTTT. Its translation is CASSPPGGGDQPQHF.

This clone appeared a few times. The J gene is TRBJ1-5, the V gene TRBV6-4; TRBD1 aligns across 10 bases. V was pared by 2 bases and J by 5 bases, with 3 bases of the junction left unmatched. From germline, CDR1 is MRHNA and CDR2 SNTAGT. This CDR3 comprises 15 residues. CDR3 residues: CASSDPTGGDQPQHF. The CDR3 nucleotides read TGTGCCAGCAGTGACCCGACAGGGGGCGATCAGCCCCAGCATTTT.

The V gene is TRBV4-1, the J gene TRBJ1-2; the D is unclear. The CDR3 is 15 amino acids. The V end lost 0 bases, the J end lost 0 bases, and 8 bases lay between the germline ends. The V gene's germline CDR1 is MGHRA and CDR2 YSYEKL. The DNA for the CDR3 is TGCGCCAGCAGCCAAGATAGAACCTCTAACTATGGCTACACCTTC. This sequence encodes CASSQDRTSNYGYTF.

This chain uses TRBV2 with TRBJ2-3; 12 bases agree with TRBD2. The germline CDR1 and CDR2 sequences are SNHLY and FYNNEI. V lost 5 bases and J lost 4; bases outside the gene matches: 4. This CDR3 contains 15 residues. The CDR3 region is CASSLTSGSPDTQYF. The CDR3 DNA reads TGTGCCAGCAGTTTGACTAGCGGGAGTCCAGATACGCAGTATTTT.

In nucleotides, the CDR3 is TGTGCCAGCAGCTTTGGAGCGGGGAGAGTGTCTGGGGCCAACGTCCTGACTTTC. It translates to CASSFGAGRVSGANVLTF. The rearrangement links TRBV5-6 to TRBJ2-6; 7 bases match TRBD2. This CDR3 is built from 18 residues. V lost 2 bases to trimming and J lost 1 base; unmatched junction nucleotides: 9. Germline-derived CDR1 and CDR2 are SGHDT and YYEEEE.

The chain is built from TRBV28 and TRBJ1-5; D is uncertain. Germline V gene lookup returns CDR1 MDHEN and CDR2 SYDVKM. Trimming shortened V by 6 bases and J by 9 bases, and 15 bases separated the two germline ends. This CDR3 region has 13 residues. The CDR3 loop is CASSLAVGGPQHF. The CDR3 coding sequence is TGTGCCAGCAGCCTGGCCGTCGGCGGGCCCCAGCATTTT.

The chain uses TRBV28 and TRBJ2-1; D not resolved. V lost 4 bases and J lost 2, with 9 bases in between. The V gene's germline CDR1 is MDHEN and CDR2 SYDVKM. The CDR3 is 14 amino acids. The CDR3 loop is CASSSPLTYNEQFF. Written as DNA, the CDR3 is TGTGCCAGCAGTTCCCCTCTTACCTACAATGAGCAGTTCTTC.

The chain combines TRBV5-1 with TRBJ1-2, with 10 positions matching TRBD1. The trim removed 3 bases at V and 3 bases at J, leaving 5 bases unmatched. CDR3 length: 15 residues. Germline-derived CDR1 and CDR2 are SGHRS and YFSETQ. This CDR3 reads CASSSWTGGDYGYTF. The CDR3 DNA follows: TGCGCCAGCAGCTCTTGGACAGGGGGGGACTATGGCTACACCTTC.

The chain couples TRBV19 to TRBJ1-1, with D unresolved. Trimming shortened V by 2 bases and J by 5 bases, and 9 bases separated the two germline ends. Germline V gene sequence: CDR1 LNHDA, CDR2 SQIVND (reference sequence). The CDR3 totals 13 residues. The CDR3 bases are TGTGCCAGTAGTATAATGGGGAGTACTGAAGCTTTCTTT. This codes for CASSIMGSTEAFF.

This clone turned up a few times. The CDR3 is CASSPGTSDEQYF. The CDR3 DNA is TGTGCCAGCTCACCAGGGACTAGCGACGAGCAGTACTTC. The chain couples TRBV18 to TRBJ2-7, with 10 bases fitting TRBD2. V shed 2 bases and J 5 bases; nucleotides not matched to a gene: 0. The germline CDR1 and CDR2 sequences are KGHSH and LQKENI. The length of the CDR3 is 13 residues.

The chain recombines TRBV2 with TRBJ1-6; D unclear. Trimming removed 2 bases at V and 10 bases at J, with 6 bases between. Germline loops: CDR1 SNHLY, CDR2 FYNNEI. This CDR3 is built from 12 residues. This CDR3 reads CASSERGSPLHF. CDR3 sequence (DNA): TGTGCCAGCAGTGAAAGAGGGTCACCCCTCCACTTT.

This clone was recorded once. The rearrangement links TRBV28 to TRBJ1-4; 8 nucleotides align to TRBD1. This CDR3 spans 16 amino acids. Germline V gene sequence: CDR1 MDHEN, CDR2 SYDVKM. The V gene end was trimmed by 1 base and the J gene end by 6 bases; junction bases not matched to a gene: 7. As DNA, the CDR3 is TGTGCCAGCAGTTTATTGGGCCAGGGGGCGGATGAAAAACTGTTTTTT. Protein sequence: CASSLLGQGADEKLFF.

The CDR3, as DNA: TGTGCCAGCTCACCGCTCTTAACAGGGACCAACACTGAAGCTTTCTTT. The encoded protein is CASSPLLTGTNTEAFF. V usage is TRBV18 and J usage is TRBJ1-1, with D tentatively TRBD1 (6 bases). V lost 3 bases and J lost 2, with 16 bases in between. The CDR3 is made up of 16 amino acids. The germline gives CDR1 KGHSH, CDR2 LQKENI. Supplemented by reference TRBV18 and TRBJ1-1, the full variable domain reads NAGVMQNPRHLVRRRGQEARLRCSPMKGHSHVYWYRQLPEEGLKFMVYLQKENIIDESGMPKERFSAEFPKEGPSILRIQQVVRGDSAAYFCASSPLLTGTNTEAFFGQGTRLTVV.

The genes are TRBV6-6 and TRBJ1-5, with TRBD1 as a possible D gene (5 bases). Germline V gene data show CDR1 as MNHNY and CDR2 as SVGAGI (reference sequence). The CDR3 consists of 12 residues. V was pared by 10 bases and J by 6 bases, with 13 bases between. CDR3 nucleotides: TGTGCCACTACGGGGGGAGGTCAGCCCCAGCATTTT. It specifies CATTGGGQPQHF.

DNA of the CDR3: TGTGCCAGCAGCCTCAGGACAGGGGATAATCGCGAGCAGTACTTC. Residues: CASSLRTGDNREQYF. The chain joins TRBV5-4 to TRBJ2-7; 9 nucleotides line up with TRBD1. CDR3 length: 15 residues. The germline V gene encodes CDR1 SGHNT and CDR2 YYREEE (reference sequence). J lost 6 bases, V lost 4 bases, and 11 bases had no gene match.

The V call is TRBV7-6, the J call TRBJ2-1; 8 bases fit TRBD2. The CDR3 has 15 amino acids. V lost 0 bases to trimming and J lost 2 bases; unmatched junction nucleotides: 0. Germline CDR1 SGHVS, CDR2 FNYEAQ. Here the CDR3 reads CASSLASGAYNEQFF. The DNA of the CDR3 is TGTGCCAGCAGCTTAGCTAGCGGGGCCTACAATGAGCAGTTCTTC. The full variable domain, its missing parts supplied by reference TRBV7-6 and TRBJ2-1, is GAGVSQSPRYKVTKRGQDVALRCDPISGHVSLYWYRQALGQGPEFLTYFNYEAQQDKSGLPNDRFSAERPEGSISTLTIQRTEQRDSAMYRCASSLASGAYNEQFFGPGTRLTVL.

The chain recombines TRBV6-6 with TRBJ1-2; D remains unclear. Trimming left V 6 bases short and J 2 bases short, with 10 bases between. Germline V gene data show CDR1 as MNHNY and CDR2 as SVGAGI (reference sequence). The length of the CDR3 is 13 residues. Here the CDR3 reads CASSPGGNYGYTF. For the CDR3, the DNA is TGTGCCAGCAGCCCGGGAGGGAACTATGGCTACACCTTC.

The chain combines TRBV28 with TRBJ2-2; 10 bases match TRBD2. Germline V gene lookup returns CDR1 MDHEN and CDR2 SYDVKM. This CDR3 region has 15 residues. J lost 5 bases, V lost 5 bases, and 5 bases had no gene match. CDR3 amino acids: CASSPLAGGTGELFF. Written as DNA, the CDR3 is TGTGCCAGCAGTCCGTTAGCGGGAGGAACCGGGGAGCTGTTTTTT. The full variable domain, with the rest looked up from reference TRBV28 and TRBJ2-2, is DVKVTQSSRYLVKRTGEKVFLECVQDMDHENMFWYRQDPGLGLRLIYFSYDVKMKEKGDIPEGYSVSREKKERFSLILESASTNQTSMYLCASSPLAGGTGELFFGEGSRLTVL.